A single sample gave rise to the 28 T cell receptor beta chains below, sequenced in a study of cytomegalovirus exposure and HLA in healthy donors. 60 Vbeta and 13 Jbeta primers were used in PCR. The protocol was immunoSEQ multiplex PCR, while the TCRdb copy is restricted to in-frame clones and leaves out a portion. The data contain 150,000 to 200,000 clones, 82% of them seen just once; the ten biggest clones take up roughly 1.6%. The source material was PBMCs. The receptors were gathered from a girl aged 10 to 17 in good health and CMV-seropositive.

This clone was observed a single time. The chain has TRBV4-2 and TRBJ2-1; weak D call: TRBD2 (6 bases). Trimming stripped 3 bases from V and 0 bases from J, with 24 bases between. This CDR3 is built from 20 residues. The germline gives CDR1 LGHNA, CDR2 YNFKEQ. CDR3 loop: CASSQATSSGLESSYNEQFF. CDR3 nucleotides: TGTGCCAGCAGCCAGGCCACGTCCAGCGGGTTAGAGAGCTCCTACAATGAGCAGTTCTTC.

This chain joins TRBV28 and TRBJ1-2; TRBD1 matches 7 bases. Germline CDR1 and CDR2: MDHEN and SYDVKM. CDR3 length equals 16 residues. With 1 base clipped from V and 8 bases from J, the junction kept 13 bases outside the gene matches. The CDR3 here is CASSLSRAGGLRGYTF. CDR3 DNA sequence: TGTGCCAGCAGTTTATCGAGGGCAGGGGGGTTGCGGGGCTACACCTTC.

Concerning this clone: The DNA is omitted, as the CDR3 cannot be located on it reliably, and the CDR3 follows TCRdb's listing. V is TRBV28 and J is TRBJ2-5; the DNA was not compared with TRBD2, the D call given in the table. Germline V gene data show CDR1 as MDHEN and CDR2 as SYDVKM. The CDR3 is 17 amino acids long, termini counted. The CDR3 region is CASSSPFLEREEETQYF.

This rearrangement joins TRBV6-5 to TRBJ1-2, with D maybe TRBD1 (5 bases). Between the trimmed V and J ends, which lost 0 bases and 7 bases, there was a span of 9 bases. CDR1 is MNHEY, CDR2 SVGAGI, per germline. This CDR3 has 13 residues. The CDR3 sequence: CASSYSRGVGYTF. DNA of the CDR3: TGTGCCAGCAGTTACTCACGGGGGGTTGGCTACACCTTC.

The table lists this clone with a few counts. The CDR3 DNA sequence: TGTGCCAGCAGCACCCGGACAGAGAACTATGGCTACACCTTC. Translating it yields CASSTRTENYGYTF. The rearrangement joins TRBV7-2 to TRBJ1-2; maybe TRBD1 (6 bases). In germline, CDR1 is SGHTA, CDR2 FQGNSA. V was trimmed by 5 bases and J by 2 bases, leaving 12 bases between them. The CDR3 extends over 14 amino acids.

This clone was detected a few times. The chain recombines TRBV28 with TRBJ2-7, with 11 bases that match TRBD1. Germline V lookup: CDR1 MDHEN, CDR2 SYDVKM. The CDR3 runs 16 residues. V was clipped by 10 bases and J by 3 bases; unmatched bases: 14. CDR3 region: CATIPRTGGKYYEQYF. Written as DNA, the CDR3 is TGTGCCACCATCCCCCGGACAGGGGGCAAGTACTACGAGCAGTACTTC.

The genes are TRBV29-1 and TRBJ2-2; D might be TRBD2 (6 bases). V lost 7 bases and J 1 base, leaving 13 bases between the germline ends. The CDR3 length is 14 residues. Per germline, CDR1 SQVTM and CDR2 ANQGSEA. The CDR3 here is CSGSGDLNTGELFF. CDR3 in DNA: TGCAGCGGCTCGGGGGACCTGAACACCGGGGAGCTGTTTTTT.

This chain connects TRBV19 to TRBJ1-5; perhaps TRBD1 as D (5 bases). Germline CDR1 and CDR2: LNHDA and SQIVND (reference sequence). V dropped 3 bases and J dropped 1 base, with 25 bases sitting between them. This CDR3 is 20 amino acids long. The CDR3 DNA reads TGTGCCAGTAGTATTCTCGCCCGGACAAGGGGTTTTGGGAGCAATCAGCCCCAGCATTTT. Protein sequence: CASSILARTRGFGSNQPQHF.

This clone occurred once. The rearrangement joins TRBV29-1 to TRBJ1-2; TRBD1 might be the D (6 bases). From germline, CDR1 is SQVTM and CDR2 ANQGSEA. CDR3 size: 12 residues. Trimming shortened V by 4 bases and J by 8 bases, and 14 bases separated the two germline ends. CDR3 sequence: CSVVLAGEGYTF. CDR3 DNA sequence: TGCAGCGTTGTGTTGGCAGGGGAGGGCTACACCTTC.

The chain is built from TRBV28 and TRBJ2-4; the D gene is possibly TRBD1 (5 bases). Germline lookup yields CDR1 MDHEN and CDR2 SYDVKM. The germline V and J ends were trimmed by 4 bases and 3 bases, with 16 bases remaining between them. The CDR3 is 16 residues long. Written as DNA, the CDR3 is TGTGCCAGCAGTTCCGCAGGGCAACGGAGCAAAAACATTCAGTACTTC. Translated, it gives CASSSAGQRSKNIQYF. Full variable domain (outside the CDR3, taken from reference TRBV28 and TRBJ2-4): DVKVTQSSRYLVKRTGEKVFLECVQDMDHENMFWYRQDPGLGLRLIYFSYDVKMKEKGDIPEGYSVSREKKERFSLILESASTNQTSMYLCASSSAGQRSKNIQYFGAGTRLSVL.

The V gene is TRBV28, the J gene TRBJ1-3, with 8 bases fitting TRBD1. The CDR3 is 16 amino acids. CDR1 MDHEN and CDR2 SYDVKM come from the germline V gene. V was clipped by 5 bases and J by 4 bases; unmatched bases: 10. The CDR3 sequence: CASSPGTGGSGNTIYF. CDR3 nucleotides: TGTGCCAGCAGTCCTGGTACAGGGGGATCCGGAAACACCATATATTTT.

This clone was recorded a few times. The chain employs TRBV6-5 and TRBJ2-6; 10 nucleotides align to TRBD1. The V gene end was trimmed by 6 bases and the J gene end by 6 bases; junction bases not matched to a gene: 5. The germline gives CDR1 MNHEY, CDR2 SVGAGI. The CDR3 spans 15 residues. CDR3 region: CASSRQGAKANVLTF. The CDR3 DNA reads TGTGCCAGCAGCCGACAGGGGGCTAAGGCCAACGTCCTGACTTTC.

The CDR3 sequence: CAISTGGRDTEAFF. DNA for the CDR3: TGTGCCATCAGCACAGGGGGTCGGGACACTGAAGCTTTCTTT. The chain employs TRBV10-3 and TRBJ1-1, with 8 bases aligning to TRBD1. The CDR3 has 14 residues. The germline gives CDR1 ENHRY, CDR2 SYGVKD. J gave up 3 bases and V 6 bases, and 6 bases lay outside the gene matches.

The chain combines TRBV25-1 with TRBJ1-4; TRBD1 matches 8 bases. V shed 4 bases, J shed 5 bases, and the junction held 9 bases outside the gene matches. CDR1 and CDR2 (germline): MGHDK, SYGVNS. This CDR3 is 16 amino acids long. The CDR3 DNA reads TGTGCCAGCAGTGGAGCGTCCCGGACAGGGAATGAAAAACTGTTTTTT. As protein: CASSGASRTGNEKLFF.

The V call is TRBV11-3, the J call TRBJ2-1; TRBD2 is a possible D gene (5 bases). The V end lost 1 base, the J end lost 0 bases, and 7 bases lay between the germline ends. Germline CDR1 and CDR2: SGHNT and YENEEA. The CDR3 covers 15 residues. The chain's CDR3 is CASSLGGPSYNEQFF. CDR3 sequence (DNA): TGTGCCAGCAGCTTAGGCGGGCCCTCCTACAATGAGCAGTTCTTC.

This chain connects TRBV9 to TRBJ1-2, with D perhaps TRBD1 (6 bases). Between the trimmed V and J ends, which lost 0 bases and 4 bases, there was a span of 10 bases. Germline assignment: CDR1 SGDLS and CDR2 YYNGEE. This CDR3 comprises 14 residues. DNA for the CDR3: TGTGCCAGCAGCGTAGACAGGGCGAGCTATGGCTACACCTTC. Translating gives CASSVDRASYGYTF.

The rearrangement uses TRBV5-1 and TRBJ1-1; D is ambiguous. V was shortened by 4 bases and J by 4 bases, with 11 bases between the two germline ends. CDR3 length equals 13 residues. Germline V gene sequence: CDR1 SGHRS, CDR2 YFSETQ. The CDR3 is CASSVQDFTEAFF. The DNA for the CDR3 is TGCGCCAGCAGCGTTCAGGACTTCACTGAAGCTTTCTTT. The full variable domain, rest sourced from reference TRBV5-1 and TRBJ1-1, is KAGVTQTPRYLIKTRGQQVTLSCSPISGHRSVSWYQQTPGQGLQFLFEYFSETQRNKGNFPGRFSGRQFSNSRSEMNVSTLELGDSALYLCASSVQDFTEAFFGQGTRLTVV.

This clone was found a few times. The V gene is TRBV10-2, the J gene TRBJ1-4; tentative D call: TRBD1 (6 bases). Trimming shortened V by 6 bases and J by 7 bases, and 15 bases separated the two germline ends. The length of the CDR3 is 14 residues. Per the germline V gene, CDR1 is WSHSY and CDR2 is SAAADI. This chain's CDR3 is CASREGGLAEKLFF. The CDR3 DNA follows: TGCGCCAGCAGAGAAGGGGGTTTAGCTGAAAAACTGTTTTTT.

This chain joins TRBV2 and TRBJ1-2, with 9 bases that match TRBD1. The germline CDR1 and CDR2 sequences are SNHLY and FYNNEI. V lost 3 bases, J lost 2 bases, and 4 bases stayed unmatched. This CDR3 has 15 residues. The CDR3 spells CASSERQGGNYGYTF. CDR3 in DNA: TGTGCCAGCAGTGAGCGACAGGGGGGAAACTATGGCTACACCTTC.

This chain joins TRBV9 and TRBJ1-1; D is possibly TRBD1 (5 bases). Germline V CDR1 and CDR2: SGDLS, YYNGEE. Trimming removed 3 bases from V and 1 base from J, with 13 bases in between. The CDR3 has 15 amino acids. CDR3 DNA: TGTGCCAGCAGCGGTTCGACGGGGGGGAACACTGAAGCTTTCTTT. Its protein product is CASSGSTGGNTEAFF.

This clone occurred once. V gene TRBV4-3 combines with J gene TRBJ1-2; 8 bases match TRBD1. CDR1 LGHNA and CDR2 YSLEER come from the germline V gene. The CDR3 is made up of 15 amino acids. The junction had 8 bases not matched to a gene; V was cut back by 0 bases and J by 8 bases. The CDR3 region is CASSQDRPGGSGYTF. In DNA, the CDR3 is TGCGCCAGCAGCCAAGATCGTCCAGGGGGCAGCGGCTACACCTTC.

The chain couples TRBV7-8 to TRBJ2-7; D might be TRBD2 (6 bases). The CDR3 spans 14 residues. CDR1 is SGHVS and CDR2 is FQNEAQ in the germline V gene. V gave up 2 bases and J gave up 6 bases, with 14 bases separating them. In DNA, the CDR3 is TGTGCCAGCAGCTTAACGGGACTCTCTTTCGAGCAGTACTTC. Translated: CASSLTGLSFEQYF.

This clone has just one count. The V call is TRBV5-4, the J call TRBJ2-7; D uncertain. The CDR3 runs 15 residues. CDR1 and CDR2 from the germline V gene are SGHNT and YYREEE (reference sequence). Between the trimmed V and J ends, which lost 0 bases and 2 bases, there was a span of 12 bases. The CDR3 sequence is CASSLEAGRTYEQYF. DNA of the CDR3: TGTGCCAGCAGCTTGGAGGCAGGTCGAACCTACGAGCAGTACTTC.

This chain connects TRBV5-4 to TRBJ2-2, with 7 bases that match TRBD1. Germline trimming cut 2 bases from V and 0 bases from J; bases unmatched to any gene: 4. CDR1 and CDR2 (germline): SGHNT, YYREEE (reference sequence). The CDR3 is made up of 16 amino acids. This CDR3 is CASSFRDRPNTGELFF. CDR3 bases: TGTGCCAGCAGCTTCCGGGACAGACCGAACACCGGGGAGCTGTTTTTT.

The chain recombines TRBV25-1 with TRBJ1-1, with D perhaps matching TRBD1 (6 bases). There are 14 residues in the CDR3. Between the trimmed V and J ends, which lost 4 bases and 0 bases, there was a span of 9 bases. In germline, CDR1 is MGHDK, CDR2 SYGVNS. In DNA form, the CDR3 reads TGTGCCAGCAGTGCAGGGGTTATGAACACTGAAGCTTTCTTT. It encodes CASSAGVMNTEAFF.

The chain uses TRBV27 and TRBJ1-1; D unresolved. Germline values: CDR1 MNHEY, CDR2 SMNVEV (reference sequence). V was shortened by 4 bases and J by 1 base, with 13 bases between the two germline ends. The CDR3 is 15 residues long. CDR3 amino acids: CASSSALGSNTEAFF. The CDR3 nucleotides are TGTGCCAGCAGTTCAGCACTCGGGTCGAACACTGAAGCTTTCTTT.

The chain is built from TRBV28 and TRBJ2-5; weak D call: TRBD2 (5 bases). CDR3 length equals 16 residues. Germline CDR1 is MDHEN and CDR2 is SYDVKM. V shed 2 bases and J shed 6 bases, with 19 bases lying between them. The CDR3 loop reads CASSLSGVMVTQTQYF. The CDR3 nucleotides are TGTGCCAGCAGTTTAAGCGGCGTGATGGTCACCCAGACCCAGTACTTC.

J is TRBJ2-3 and V is TRBV4-3; D gene ambiguous. This CDR3 has 17 residues. V lost 0 bases and J lost 1, with 14 bases in between. The germline CDR1 and CDR2 sequences are LGHNA and YSLEER. CDR3 protein: CASSQDLVAFGTDTQYF. Here the CDR3 DNA reads TGCGCCAGCAGCCAAGATCTGGTAGCTTTTGGCACAGATACGCAGTATTTT.